The TCR beta chain under discussion was sequenced for a study of response to subunit inactivated influenza vaccine. This clonotype was counted only a few times. The antigen is unknown. MiXCR was run by TCRdb on the RT-PCR reads, yielding one entry per CDR3 protein. The table lists roughly 500,000 distinct CDR3 sequences, about 15% of them singletons. Points from the study as a whole: A suggestion made by the authors is that each seasonal influenza vaccination recruits few new T cells.

The clonotype originates from a man aged 50-75 years who received an inactivated influenza vaccine. The material sequenced was CD4+ T cells sorted from PBMCs, taken around 2 years after vaccination.

The DNA for the CDR3 is TGTGCCAGCAGCCGACGAAATATGGGGAGCACAGATACGCAGTATTTT. Protein: CASSRRNMGSTDTQYF. The chain links TRBV5-4 to TRBJ2-3; D gene ambiguous. V dropped 4 bases and J dropped 0 bases, with 15 bases sitting between them. CDR3 length: 16 amino acids. CDR1 is SGHNT, CDR2 YYREEE, per germline (reference sequence).